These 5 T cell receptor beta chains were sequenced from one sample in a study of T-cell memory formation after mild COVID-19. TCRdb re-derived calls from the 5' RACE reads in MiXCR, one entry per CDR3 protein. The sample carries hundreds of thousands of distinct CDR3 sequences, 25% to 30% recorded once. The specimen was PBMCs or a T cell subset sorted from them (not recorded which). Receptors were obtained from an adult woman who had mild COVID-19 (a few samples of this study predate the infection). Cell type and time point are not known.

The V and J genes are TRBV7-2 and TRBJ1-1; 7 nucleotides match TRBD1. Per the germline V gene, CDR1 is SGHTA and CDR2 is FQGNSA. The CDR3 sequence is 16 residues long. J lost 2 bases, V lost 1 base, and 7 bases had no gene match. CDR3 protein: CASSLEAGGFNTEAFF. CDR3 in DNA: TGTGCCAGCAGCTTAGAGGCAGGGGGGTTTAACACTGAAGCTTTCTTT.

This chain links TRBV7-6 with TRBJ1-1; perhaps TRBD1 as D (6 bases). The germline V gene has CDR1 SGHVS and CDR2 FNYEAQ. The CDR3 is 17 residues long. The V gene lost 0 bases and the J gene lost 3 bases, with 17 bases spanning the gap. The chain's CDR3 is CASSLAAITGIHTEAFF. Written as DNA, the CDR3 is TGTGCCAGCAGCTTAGCGGCGATTACAGGGATTCACACTGAAGCTTTCTTT. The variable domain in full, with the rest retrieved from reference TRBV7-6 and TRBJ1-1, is GAGVSQSPRYKVTKRGQDVALRCDPISGHVSLYWYRQALGQGPEFLTYFNYEAQQDKSGLPNDRFSAERPEGSISTLTIQRTEQRDSAMYRCASSLAAITGIHTEAFFGQGTRLTVV.

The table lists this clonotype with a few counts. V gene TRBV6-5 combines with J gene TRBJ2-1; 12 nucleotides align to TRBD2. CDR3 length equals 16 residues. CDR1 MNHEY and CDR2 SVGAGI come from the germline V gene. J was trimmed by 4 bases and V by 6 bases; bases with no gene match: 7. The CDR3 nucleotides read TGTGCCAGCAGGACTAGCGGGGGTGCCGGGTACAATGAGCAGTTCTTC. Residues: CASRTSGGAGYNEQFF.

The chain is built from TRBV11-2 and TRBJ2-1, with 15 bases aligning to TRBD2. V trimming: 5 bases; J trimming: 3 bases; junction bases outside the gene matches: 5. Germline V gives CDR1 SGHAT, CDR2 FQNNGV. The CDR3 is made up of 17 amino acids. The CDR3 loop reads CASSPGTSGGNYNEQFF. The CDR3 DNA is TGTGCCAGCAGCCCCGGGACTAGCGGGGGGAACTACAATGAGCAGTTCTTC.

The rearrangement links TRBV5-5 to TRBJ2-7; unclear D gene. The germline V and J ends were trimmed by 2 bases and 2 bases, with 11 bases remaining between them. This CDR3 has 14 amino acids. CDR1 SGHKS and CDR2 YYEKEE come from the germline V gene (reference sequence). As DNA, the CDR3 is TGTGCCAGCAGCTTTAGTAGCCTCACCTACGAGCAGTACTTC. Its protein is CASSFSSLTYEQYF.